These 10 T cell receptor beta chains came from one sample sequenced in a study of blood T cell repertoires in COVID-19. Assay used: immunoSEQ multiplex PCR; TCRdb lists only in-frame clones, some missing. The top ten clones hold around 8.2% of a sample with 150,000 or so clones, roughly 85% of them seen once. Sequencing was performed on peripheral blood. These receptors all stem from a man aged 55 to 69 with acute or convalescent COVID-19.

The gene calls are TRBV11-2 and TRBJ2-1, with a possible D match to TRBD1 (5 bases). V was pared by 0 bases and J by 12 bases, with 9 bases between. Looked up from germline, CDR1 is SGHAT and CDR2 is FQNNGV. The CDR3 consists of 12 residues. CDR3: CASSLELGPQFF. In DNA, the CDR3 is TGTGCCAGCAGCTTAGAGCTGGGGCCGCAGTTCTTC.

The chain joins TRBV5-1 to TRBJ2-5, with a tentative D call TRBD1 (5 bases). CDR3 length: 15 residues. Germline V CDR1 and CDR2: SGHRS, YFSETQ. Trimming removed 4 bases at V and 2 bases at J, with 15 bases between. CDR3 nucleotides: TGCGCCAGCAGCGCTCAGGGTACGGCTCAAGAGACCCAGTACTTC. This gives the protein CASSAQGTAQETQYF. Drawing the rest from reference TRBV5-1 and TRBJ2-5, the complete variable domain is KAGVTQTPRYLIKTRGQQVTLSCSPISGHRSVSWYQQTPGQGLQFLFEYFSETQRNKGNFPGRFSGRQFSNSRSEMNVSTLELGDSALYLCASSAQGTAQETQYFGPGTRLLVL.

V and J are TRBV28 and TRBJ2-1; D possibly corresponds to TRBD2 (6 bases). Germline CDR1 is MDHEN and CDR2 is SYDVKM. This CDR3 contains 14 residues. Trimming left V 2 bases short and J 8 bases short, with 13 bases between. CDR3 sequence reads: CASSLPGSSDEQFF. For the CDR3, the DNA is TGTGCCAGCAGTTTACCCGGGAGTAGCGATGAGCAGTTCTTC. The full variable domain, in which reference TRBV28 and TRBJ2-1 provide the parts outside the CDR3, is DVKVTQSSRYLVKRTGEKVFLECVQDMDHENMFWYRQDPGLGLRLIYFSYDVKMKEKGDIPEGYSVSREKKERFSLILESASTNQTSMYLCASSLPGSSDEQFFGPGTRLTVL.

This sequence joins TRBV7-3 and TRBJ1-2, with D unresolved. The CDR3 totals 14 residues. Germline lookup yields CDR1 SGHTA and CDR2 FQGTGA. Trimming shortened V by 1 base and J by 7 bases, and 13 bases separated the two germline ends. The CDR3 DNA sequence: TGTGCCAGCAGCTTAAGGAGATTGGTGAGTGGCTACACCTTC. It yields the protein CASSLRRLVSGYTF.

In DNA, the CDR3 is TGCGCCAGCAGCCGACCGGGAGAGAACACTGAAGCTTTCTTT. It yields the protein CASSRPGENTEAFF. The chain couples TRBV5-1 to TRBJ1-1, with D uncertain. Germline V gene sequence: CDR1 SGHRS, CDR2 YFSETQ. Trimming took off 4 bases at V and 1 base at J, with 11 bases between the two ends. The CDR3 extends over 14 amino acids.

The rearrangement links TRBV18 to TRBJ2-1; unclear D gene. Germline V lookup: CDR1 KGHSH, CDR2 LQKENI. The CDR3 consists of 13 residues. The V and J ends lost 4 bases and 9 bases respectively, with 13 bases between them. The CDR3, as DNA: TGTGCCAGCTCACGCCGGGTTGACGGTGAGCAGTTCTTC. Translated: CASSRRVDGEQFF.

The chain links TRBV4-1 to TRBJ1-1; D gene ambiguous. CDR3 length: 17 amino acids. Per the germline V gene, CDR1 is MGHRA and CDR2 is YSYEKL. Between the trimmed V and J ends, which lost 3 bases and 4 bases, there was a span of 21 bases. DNA for the CDR3: TGCGCCAGCAGCCACACAGTTACGCCGGTAGCGGTCACTGAAGCTTTCTTT. Protein: CASSHTVTPVAVTEAFF.

This clone was observed once. The V and J genes are TRBV27 and TRBJ1-2; D possibly corresponds to TRBD1 (6 bases). CDR1 is MNHEY and CDR2 is SMNVEV in the germline V gene (reference sequence). The CDR3 length is 16 residues. V shed 0 bases and J shed 0 bases, with 11 bases lying between them. CDR3 residues: CASSLSWGHTNYGYTF. CDR3 nucleotides: TGTGCCAGCAGTTTATCGTGGGGACACACTAACTATGGCTACACCTTC.

The chain has TRBV3-1 (or the pseudogene TRBV3-2) and TRBJ2-7; D not certain. Germline V gives CDR1 LGHDT, CDR2 YNNKEL (reference sequence). The CDR3 loop spans 13 amino acids. The ends were cut back, 1 base at V and 3 bases at J, with 7 bases in the middle. In nucleotides, the CDR3 is TGTGCCAGCAGCCAAGGTTACAGCTACGAGCAGTACTTC. It is translated as CASSQGYSYEQYF.

In this sample, this clone turned up a few times. The sample contains more than one DNA sequence encoding this CDR3. This chain uses TRBV18 with TRBJ1-1, with 8 bases that match TRBD1. V gave up 6 bases and J gave up 3 bases; unmatched junction bases: 9. The CDR3 covers 15 residues. In germline, CDR1 is KGHSH, CDR2 LQKENI. CDR3 amino acids: CASSPGQGGYTEAFF. CDR3 in DNA: TGTGCCAGCTCGCCTGGACAGGGAGGGTACACTGAAGCTTTCTTT. Looking up the rest from reference TRBV18 and TRBJ1-1 gives the full variable domain: NAGVMQNPRHLVRRRGQEARLRCSPMKGHSHVYWYRQLPEEGLKFMVYLQKENIIDESGMPKERFSAEFPKEGPSILRIQQVVRGDSAAYFCASSPGQGGYTEAFFGQGTRLTVV.